The 2 T cell receptor beta chains below were found in one sample sequenced in a study of CD8 T cells in Susac syndrome. Reverse transcription of roughly 0.45 to 1 ug RNA was carried out with random hexamers. Using its own MiXCR run on the immunoSEQ multiplex PCR reads, TCRdb lists one record per CDR3 protein. The profile covers 110,000 or so distinct CDR3 sequences, with about 95% appearing a single time and more than 0.095% taken by the ten largest. The sample comprised CD4+ T cells from PBMCs. These receptors were collected from a human donor in good health.

The chain links TRBV3-1 to TRBJ2-3, with 9 positions matching TRBD2. V was clipped by 1 base and J by 6 bases; unmatched bases: 11. The CDR3 contains 17 residues. CDR1 is LGHDT, CDR2 YNNKEL, per germline (reference sequence). DNA of the CDR3: TGTGCCAGCAGCCAAGGATCGACTAGCGGCTCGGACGATACGCAGTATTTT. It specifies CASSQGSTSGSDDTQYF.

V is TRBV12-3 or TRBV12-4 and J is TRBJ2-7; TRBD2 agrees at 10 bases. The CDR3 totals 14 residues. V lost 7 bases to trimming and J lost 5 bases; unmatched junction nucleotides: 8. Written as DNA, the CDR3 is TGTGCCAGCAAGCTACTAGCGGGATCGAACGAGCAGTACTTC. This gives the protein CASKLLAGSNEQYF.